Following are 26 T cell receptor beta chains from one sample sequenced in a study of T cell changes during pregnancy in multiple sclerosis. Libraries were prepared by immunoSEQ multiplex PCR; TCRdb keeps only in-frame clonotypes and omits some of them. The repertoire holds some 60,000 clones, with roughly 95% as singletons. The starting material was CD4+ T cells from peripheral blood mononuclear cells, obtained before pregnancy. Source of these receptors: a female donor with multiple sclerosis, enrolled in a pregnancy study.

This clone showed up just once. The chain has TRBV7-2 and TRBJ2-7; D uncertain. The CDR3 spans 11 residues. Deletions cut 5 bases from V and 5 bases from J, with 7 bases between. Germline assignment: CDR1 SGHTA and CDR2 FQGNSA. The CDR3 region is CASSPLDEQYF. CDR3 DNA sequence: TGTGCCAGCAGCCCCCTAGACGAGCAGTACTTC.

V is TRBV19 and J is TRBJ2-4; TRBD2 agrees at 9 bases. The CDR3 covers 12 residues. The junction had 5 bases not matched to a gene; V was cut back by 5 bases and J by 12 bases. Per germline, CDR1 LNHDA and CDR2 SQIVND (reference sequence). The CDR3 nucleotides are TGTGCCAGTAGTCAGGGACTAGCATATCAGTACTTC. Its protein is CASSQGLAYQYF.

The chain has TRBV7-2 and TRBJ2-7; the match to TRBD2 covers 8 bases. V was clipped by 6 bases and J by 4 bases; unmatched bases: 11. The CDR3 is made up of 15 amino acids. Germline V gives CDR1 SGHTA, CDR2 FQGNSA. The CDR3 protein is CASRRSAAGDYEQYF. The CDR3 DNA sequence: TGTGCCAGCAGACGGTCGGCAGCGGGAGATTACGAGCAGTACTTC.

The CDR3 coding sequence is TGTGCCAGCAGTTTCGAGGGGTCGGGGGGGACTGAAGCTTTCTTT. Encoded protein: CASSFEGSGGTEAFF. This chain uses TRBV6-5 with TRBJ1-1, with D tentatively TRBD1 (5 bases). CDR1 is MNHEY and CDR2 is SVGAGI in the germline V gene. The CDR3 covers 15 residues. The ends were cut back, 4 bases at V and 5 bases at J, with 17 bases in the middle.

On this clone: Compared with germline, one end of the junction differs, possibly owing to a read error. The V call is TRBV2, the J call TRBJ1-2, with 8 bases lining up with TRBD1. The CDR3 runs to 14 residues. The germline V gene has CDR1 SNHLY and CDR2 FYNNEI. The CDR3 loop reads CARSDRGLVGGYTF. CDR3 in DNA: TGTGCCAGGAGTGACAGGGGATTAGTAGGGGGCTACACCTTC.

The rearrangement joins TRBV28 to TRBJ2-5; TRBD1 matches at 12 bases. Germline values: CDR1 MDHEN, CDR2 SYDVKM. V dropped 6 bases and J dropped 5; count of bases not matched to a gene: 10. The CDR3 spans 16 residues. The CDR3 nucleotides read TGTGCCAGCAGCGCCCGGGACAGGGGGCTGTGGGAGACCCAGTACTTC. Its protein product is CASSARDRGLWETQYF.

This clone was found once. This CDR3 is CASSPGTGVAGGYTF. For the CDR3, the DNA is TGTGCCAGCAGCCCCGGGACAGGGGTTGCTGGTGGCTACACCTTC. The gene calls are TRBV7-9 and TRBJ1-2, with TRBD1 matching 10 bases. Germline trimming cut 5 bases from V and 7 bases from J; bases unmatched to any gene: 10. Germline CDR1 reads SEHNR; CDR2 reads FQNEAQ (reference sequence). This CDR3 has 15 amino acids.

This clone was recorded only once. The chain combines TRBV15 with TRBJ1-5; D might be TRBD1 (5 bases). The CDR3 runs 17 residues. The germline V and J ends were trimmed by 0 bases and 5 bases, with 17 bases remaining between them. Germline CDR1 LNHNV, CDR2 YYDKDF (reference sequence). CDR3 sequence: CATSRDHIGGSDQPQHF. The DNA for the CDR3 is TGTGCCACCAGCAGAGATCATATTGGGGGGAGCGATCAGCCCCAGCATTTT.

The chain uses TRBV7-2 and TRBJ1-4, with D unresolved. The germline V gene encodes CDR1 SGHTA and CDR2 FQGNSA. There are 15 residues in the CDR3. Trimming removed 1 base at V and 2 bases at J, with 8 bases between. The CDR3: CASSLVAVTNEKLFF. In nucleotides, the CDR3 is TGTGCCAGCAGCTTAGTGGCGGTCACTAATGAAAAACTGTTTTTT.

The genes are TRBV27 and TRBJ2-1; 11 positions match TRBD2. The CDR3 is 16 amino acids. Trimming cost V 3 bases and J 7 bases; bases outside gene matches: 8. In germline, CDR1 is MNHEY, CDR2 SMNVEV (reference sequence). In nucleotides, the CDR3 is TGTGCCAGCAGTTTCTTAGCGGGAGGGCCGGTTAATGAGCAGTTCTTC. This encodes CASSFLAGGPVNEQFF.

The rearrangement links TRBV30 to TRBJ1-2; D gene uncertain. The length of the CDR3 is 13 residues. The germline V and J ends were trimmed by 3 bases and 7 bases, with 15 bases remaining between them. Germline V lookup: CDR1 GTSNPN, CDR2 SVGIG (reference sequence). The CDR3 DNA follows: TGTGCCTGGAGCGACCGGGTTTCGGGTGGCTACACCTTC. This sequence encodes CAWSDRVSGGYTF.

The CDR3, as DNA: TGTGCCAGTAGCGCCGGGACAGAATTAATAACAGATACGCAGTATTTT. This sequence encodes CASSAGTELITDTQYF. The chain links TRBV19 to TRBJ2-3; 7 bases are a match to TRBD1. CDR1 is LNHDA, CDR2 SQIVND, per germline (reference sequence). V lost 6 bases and J lost 3; bases outside the gene matches: 12. CDR3 length: 16 amino acids.

The J gene is TRBJ1-1, the V gene TRBV15, with 8 bases aligning to TRBD1. Germline CDR1 and CDR2: LNHNV and YYDKDF (reference sequence). Germline trimming cut 5 bases from V and 10 bases from J; bases unmatched to any gene: 6. The CDR3 consists of 12 residues. CDR3 nucleotide sequence: TGTGCCACCAGCCAGGACAGGGAGATAGCTTTCTTT. As protein: CATSQDREIAFF.

The V gene is TRBV5-8, the J gene TRBJ1-6; D call uncertain. The CDR3 consists of 13 residues. Trimming cost V 2 bases and J 6 bases, with 6 bases left between them. Germline CDR1 is SGHTS and CDR2 is YDEGEE. DNA for the CDR3: TGTGCCAGCAGCTTTGGGCTTAATTCACCCCTCCACTTT. This codes for CASSFGLNSPLHF.

J is TRBJ1-4 and V is TRBV6-1, with a weak D call TRBD1 (6 bases). The CDR3 has 12 residues. Germline V gene data show CDR1 as MNHNS and CDR2 as SASEGT. V shed 6 bases and J shed 5 bases, with 7 bases lying between them. CDR3 bases: TGTGCCAGCAGAGGACAGAATGAAAAACTGTTTTTT. Translated: CASRGQNEKLFF.

J is TRBJ2-7 and V is TRBV7-2, with TRBD2 matching 7 bases. Germline CDR1 reads SGHTA; CDR2 reads FQGNSA. The junction had 4 bases not matched to a gene; V was cut back by 1 base and J by 1 base. The CDR3 is 15 amino acids. CDR3 sequence reads: CASSLGRGRSYEQYF. CDR3 nucleotide sequence: TGTGCCAGCAGCTTAGGCCGCGGGAGATCCTACGAGCAGTACTTC.

With regard to this clone: An end of the junction differs from the germline gene, which may be a read error. CDR3 bases: TGTGCCACCGGCAGAGATCGCCAGGGCCGGGAGACCCAGTACTTC. Its protein is CATGRDRQGRETQYF. The chain carries TRBV15 and TRBJ2-5, with D perhaps TRBD1 (5 bases). Germline V gene lookup returns CDR1 LNHNV and CDR2 YYDKDF (reference sequence). The CDR3 has 15 residues.

The chain employs TRBV5-4 and TRBJ1-3, with D hard to call. Germline V gives CDR1 SGHNT, CDR2 YYREEE (reference sequence). The CDR3 is made up of 9 amino acids. The CDR3 loop is CPSGNTIYF. Here the CDR3 DNA reads TGTCCATCTGGAAACACCATATATTTT.

The V and J genes are TRBV10-3 and TRBJ2-5; weak D call: TRBD1 (6 bases). Trimming took 5 bases from V and 2 from J, leaving 9 bases between them. CDR3 length: 13 amino acids. CDR1 and CDR2 from the germline V gene are ENHRY and SYGVKD. The CDR3 spells CAISHGQQETQYF. CDR3 DNA: TGTGCCATCAGTCACGGACAGCAAGAGACCCAGTACTTC.

The chain has TRBV4-3 and TRBJ2-7; D perhaps matches TRBD2 (6 bases). The CDR3 has 15 residues. V lost 1 base and J 3 bases, leaving 13 bases between the germline ends. From germline, CDR1 is LGHNA and CDR2 YSLEER. CDR3 region: CASSQAAAGRYEQYF. The DNA for the CDR3 is TGCGCCAGCAGCCAAGCGGCGGCGGGACGCTACGAGCAGTACTTC.

The chain links TRBV9 to TRBJ2-7, with a tentative D call TRBD2 (6 bases). Trimming cost V 4 bases and J 1 base, with 18 bases left between them. The CDR3 is made up of 16 amino acids. CDR1 and CDR2 (germline): SGDLS, YYNGEE. In DNA, the CDR3 is TGTGCCAGCAGCCCCCCCCCGGGAGATCCTTCCTACGAGCAGTACTTC. Encoded protein: CASSPPPGDPSYEQYF.

This clone occurred a few times. The V and J genes are TRBV19 and TRBJ1-4; possible D gene TRBD1, 6 bases. This CDR3 contains 14 residues. Germline V CDR1 and CDR2: LNHDA, SQIVND (reference sequence). Trimming cost V 10 bases and J 11 bases, with 23 bases left between them. The CDR3 DNA reads as TGTGCCACCTCCAAAGGACAGACGATGGAGAAACTGTTTTTT. As protein: CATSKGQTMEKLFF.

This chain connects TRBV27 to TRBJ2-1, with TRBD1 identical over 8 bases. The ends lost 5 bases at V and 7 bases at J; junction bases unmatched: 7. In germline, CDR1 is MNHEY, CDR2 SMNVEV (reference sequence). The CDR3 is 14 amino acids. The CDR3 is CASSLRDRSNEQFF. CDR3 nucleotide sequence: TGTGCCAGCAGTCTCCGGGACAGGTCGAATGAGCAGTTCTTC.

The genes are TRBV5-1 and TRBJ2-5, with 9 bases matching TRBD1. This CDR3 has 16 residues. The V segment lost 2 bases and the J segment 5 bases; nucleotides outside the gene matches: 10. Germline assignment: CDR1 SGHRS and CDR2 YFSETQ. CDR3 residues: CASSFGTGYVAETQYF. The CDR3 DNA reads TGCGCCAGCAGCTTCGGGACAGGGTATGTTGCGGAGACCCAGTACTTC.

V and J are TRBV9 and TRBJ2-3; 7 nucleotides match TRBD2. Germline V CDR1 and CDR2: SGDLS, YYNGEE. V lost 2 bases to trimming and J lost 5 bases; unmatched junction nucleotides: 5. The CDR3 loop spans 14 amino acids. The CDR3 sequence is CASSVRENLDTQYF. The CDR3 DNA follows: TGTGCCAGCAGCGTGCGGGAGAACCTAGATACGCAGTATTTT.

The gene calls are TRBV27 and TRBJ2-1, with a tentative D call TRBD2 (6 bases). The CDR3 is 16 amino acids. CDR1 MNHEY and CDR2 SMNVEV come from the germline V gene (reference sequence). Trimming pared 6 bases from V and 0 bases from J, leaving 15 bases between. The CDR3 spells CASRPIAERSYNEQFF. CDR3 bases: TGTGCCAGCAGACCCATAGCGGAGCGCTCCTACAATGAGCAGTTCTTC.